This T cell receptor beta chain was captured by sequencing in a study of Tregs in tolerant kidney transplant recipients. TCRdb's copy holds only in-frame clones and misses some; the assay was immunoSEQ multiplex PCR. With roughly 50,000 clones in the sample, the ten largest clones hold 0.83%. V lost 6 bases to trimming and J lost 4 bases, with 19 bases between them. The CDR3 extends over 16 amino acids. Per germline, CDR1 SGHVS and CDR2 FNYEAQ. About this clone: With the read ending 3 residues before the CDR3 end, the germline J gene is used to fill in that end.

The chain joins TRBV7-6 to TRBJ1-3; D gene uncertain. This sequence originates from a human donor who received a combined kidney and bone marrow transplant. The sequencing used CD4+ T cells from blood, collected before the transplant. The part of the CDR3 DNA that was read is TGTGCCAGCAGACTGGACTCCCAGACGTCCGGAAACACC. This encodes CASRLDSQTSGNT. The complete CDR3 sequence is CASRLDSQTSGNTIYF. Full variable domain (remainder filled in from reference TRBV7-6 and TRBJ1-3): GAGVSQSPRYKVTKRGQDVALRCDPISGHVSLYWYRQALGQGPEFLTYFNYEAQQDKSGLPNDRFSAERPEGSISTLTIQRTEQRDSAMYRCASRLDSQTSGNTIYFGEGSWLTVV.